These T cell receptor beta chains were read from a single sample in a study of blood T cells in healthy people across ages. MiXCR was run by TCRdb on the 5' RACE reads, yielding one entry per CDR3 protein. This sample has about 930,000 distinct CDR3 sequences; about 27% occur once, and the top ten carry 9.5% to 13%. The data also belong to a second study, concerning T cells of mothers and their children.

The source material was blood. The source is a woman in her thirties or forties in good health. The CDR3 runs from the conserved cysteine through the conserved F or W. The D gene is left open where the match is weak. A row's size may be missing; if present it is once, few, many or a size class.

V gene: TRBV24-1
D gene: TRBD2
J gene: TRBJ2-1
clone size: -
CDR3 DNA: TGTGCCACCAGTGATGCTTTAGCGGGGGGGCTCTACAATGAGCAGTTCTTC
CDR3 protein: CATSDALAGGLYNEQFF

V gene: TRBV7-7
D gene: TRBD2
J gene: TRBJ2-5
clone size: few
CDR3 DNA: TGTGCTAGCAGCTTAGAGGGACTAGGACAAGAGACCCAGTACTTC
CDR3 protein: CASSLEGLGQETQYF

V gene: TRBV13
D gene: -
J gene: TRBJ2-7
clone size: -
CDR3 DNA: TGTGCCAGCAGCTTGGCCAAGGGCCTAACCTACGAGCAGTACTTC
CDR3 protein: CASSLAKGLTYEQYF

V gene: TRBV20-1
D gene: TRBD2
J gene: TRBJ2-1
clone size: many
CDR3 DNA: TGCAGTGCTAGAGGCGGGGGGATCTACAATGAGCAGTTCTTC
CDR3 protein: CSARGGGIYNEQFF

V gene: TRBV27
D gene: TRBD1
J gene: TRBJ2-7
clone size: many
CDR3 DNA: TGTGCCAGCAGTCAAGACAGGGGCTACTACGAGCAGTACTTC
CDR3 protein: CASSQDRGYYEQYF

V gene: TRBV4-1
D gene: -
J gene: TRBJ2-3
clone size: few
CDR3 DNA: TGCGCCAGCAGCCAAGACAACAGGGCTACAGATACGCAGTATTTT
CDR3 protein: CASSQDNRATDTQYF

V gene: TRBV6-5
D gene: -
J gene: TRBJ1-5
clone size: -
CDR3 DNA: TGTGCCACCGGACGGATAAGCAATCAGCCCCAGCATTTT
CDR3 protein: CATGRISNQPQHF

V gene: TRBV6-6
D gene: TRBD1
J gene: TRBJ2-7
clone size: many
CDR3 DNA: TGTGCCAGCAGTGGGCGAGGGGGCGACTACGAGCAGTACTTC
CDR3 protein: CASSGRGGDYEQYF

V gene: TRBV4-1
D gene: TRBD2
J gene: TRBJ2-7
clone size: -
CDR3 DNA: TGCGCCAGCAGCCAAGAGCCTAGCGGGGGGCCGGTATACGAGCAGTACTTC
CDR3 protein: CASSQEPSGGPVYEQYF

V gene: TRBV20-1
D gene: -
J gene: TRBJ1-1
clone size: -
CDR3 DNA: TGCAGTGCTACTAAGGGCTCGAGCACTGAAGCTTTCTTT
CDR3 protein: CSATKGSSTEAFF

V gene: TRBV28
D gene: TRBD2
J gene: TRBJ2-1
clone size: many
CDR3 DNA: TGTGCCAGCAGAACCCGGGGGGGTTACAATGAGCAGTTCTTC
CDR3 protein: CASRTRGGYNEQFF

V gene: TRBV11-2
D gene: -
J gene: TRBJ1-2
clone size: few
CDR3 DNA: TGTGCCAGCAGCTCCCACAGGGATCCTAACTATGGCTACACCTTC
CDR3 protein: CASSSHRDPNYGYTF

V gene: TRBV9
D gene: -
J gene: TRBJ1-4
clone size: -
CDR3 DNA: TGTGCCAGCAGCGAAAATGCCGCGGGGAATGAAAGACTGTTTTTT
CDR3 protein: CASSENAAGNERLFF

V gene: TRBV27
D gene: -
J gene: TRBJ2-7
clone size: many
CDR3 DNA: TGTGCCAGCAGTTTTTTGGGGGGTGAGCAGTACTTC
CDR3 protein: CASSFLGGEQYF

V gene: TRBV9
D gene: TRBD2
J gene: TRBJ2-7
clone size: few
CDR3 DNA: TGTGCCAGCAGCCCCGCGAGGGACTACTACGAGCAGTACTTC
CDR3 protein: CASSPARDYYEQYF

V gene: TRBV2
D gene: -
J gene: TRBJ2-7
clone size: many
CDR3 DNA: TGTGCCAGCAGTGAAGGGGAAGACTACGAGCAGTACTTC
CDR3 protein: CASSEGEDYEQYF

V gene: TRBV7-6
D gene: TRBD1
J gene: TRBJ2-7
clone size: -
CDR3 DNA: TGTGCCAGCAGCTTAAGAGACAGGGATTACGAGCAGTACTTC
CDR3 protein: CASSLRDRDYEQYF

V gene: TRBV20-1
D gene: -
J gene: TRBJ2-2
clone size: -
CDR3 DNA: TGCAGTGCTAGGTCTCCCAATTCGGTCGGGGAGCTGTTTTTT
CDR3 protein: CSARSPNSVGELFF